The 6 T cell receptor beta chains listed next were all sequenced from one sample in a study of cytomegalovirus exposure and HLA in healthy donors (dated by TCRdb to 2017 to 2019). The library came from the immunoSEQ multiplex PCR assay. The multiplex PCR relied on a mix of 60 forward primers for TCR Vbeta segments and 13 reverse primers for TCR Jbeta segments. The table comes from immuneACCESS by way of TCRdb, which keeps in-frame sequences with V and J called. Part of the clones is missing from these tables; in studies checked, under half for an unresolved V gene and the rest for unknown reasons. Within this sample are some 90,000 clones, with around 84% of them counted one time only. 10% of the sample is held by the ten biggest clonotypes. Sequenced sample: PBMCs. The receptors were gathered from a human donor in good health.

The rearrangement joins TRBV20-1 to TRBJ2-7, with D maybe TRBD2 (5 bases). The germline V and J ends were trimmed by 7 bases and 2 bases, with 9 bases remaining between them. This CDR3 is built from 11 residues. Germline CDR1 reads DFQATT; CDR2 reads SNEGSKA (reference sequence). This chain's CDR3 is CSEGSTYEQYF. DNA of the CDR3: TGCAGTGAAGGGAGTACCTACGAGCAGTACTTC.

The J gene is TRBJ1-1, the V gene TRBV7-2; the D is unclear. With 5 bases removed from V and 4 bases from J, the gap between germline ends came to 11 bases. Germline V lookup: CDR1 SGHTA, CDR2 FQGNSA. The CDR3 has 13 amino acids. CDR3 in amino acids: CASSVTISTEAFF. Written as DNA, the CDR3 is TGTGCCAGCAGCGTAACAATCAGCACTGAAGCTTTCTTT.

This chain links TRBV13 with TRBJ2-4; 8 bases line up with TRBD1. V shed 5 bases, J shed 0 bases, and the junction held 6 bases outside the gene matches. This CDR3 contains 16 residues. Germline-derived CDR1 and CDR2 are PRHDT and FYEKMQ (reference sequence). The CDR3 is CASSPGTGLAKNIQYF. The DNA of the CDR3 is TGTGCCAGCAGCCCAGGGACAGGTCTAGCCAAAAACATTCAGTACTTC.

The gene calls are TRBV29-1 and TRBJ2-5; no clear D. This CDR3 spans 14 amino acids. Looked up from germline, CDR1 is SQVTM and CDR2 is ANQGSEA. V lost 1 base and J lost 3, with 12 bases in between. CDR3 region: CSVEAASAKETQYF. Written as DNA, the CDR3 is TGCAGCGTTGAAGCGGCGTCAGCGAAAGAGACCCAGTACTTC.

The V gene is TRBV27, the J gene TRBJ1-1, with D uncertain. Trimming left V 4 bases short and J 8 bases short, with 14 bases between. CDR1 is MNHEY and CDR2 is SMNVEV in the germline V gene (reference sequence). This CDR3 is built from 13 residues. CDR3 in amino acids: CASSSREKEEAFF. Here the CDR3 DNA reads TGTGCCAGCAGTTCCCGGGAAAAGGAGGAAGCTTTCTTT.

In DNA, the CDR3 is TGTGCCAGCAGCCGGGGGCCTCTGTACGAGCAGTACTTC. Protein sequence: CASSRGPLYEQYF. The rearrangement links TRBV14 to TRBJ2-7; TRBD1 is a possible D gene (6 bases). The CDR3 has 13 residues. V was shortened by 4 bases and J by 4 bases, with 11 bases between the two germline ends. The germline V gene encodes CDR1 SGHDN and CDR2 FVKESK.